These 23 T cell receptor beta chains came from one sample sequenced in a study of tumor-infiltrating lymphocytes in primary liver carcinoma. Starting material of 400 to 600 ng total RNA yielded TCR beta cDNA via a constant-region primer. Slightly modified ARM-PCR, run as three nested multiplex PCR rounds, produced the TCR beta libraries. Forward primers for TRBV1-TRBV30 and a C-beta reverse primer served the first two PCR rounds, at roughly 10 cycles each. A single record per CDR3 protein comes from TCRdb applying MiXCR to the multiplex PCR reads. The sample yields around 56,000 distinct CDR3 sequences, about two thirds seen once. Co-extraction yielded RNA and DNA from approximately 22-30 mg of unsorted bulk tissue. The material sequenced was liver tumor tissue from sampling region 2. Subset noted: tumor region T2, inferior pole. These TCRs come from a man in his forties with primary liver carcinoma and hepatitis B virus infection.

This clonotype was seen at least ten times. At one boundary the junction diverges from the germline segment, which might be a read error. The V call is TRBV11-3, the J call TRBJ1-1, with 7 bases matching TRBD1. CDR1 and CDR2 from the germline V gene are SGHNT and YENEEA. The CDR3 has 13 amino acids. The DNA for the CDR3 is TGTGCCAGCAGCTTAGCAGGGGGGGCTGAAGCTCTCTTT. Its protein is CASSLAGGAEALF.

J is TRBJ1-2 and V is TRBV6-1, with unresolved D. Trimming cost V 7 bases and J 6 bases, with 12 bases left between them. The CDR3 is made up of 12 amino acids. Germline CDR1 reads MNHNS; CDR2 reads SASEGT. CDR3 in DNA: TGTGCCAGCACCAACCCGGAGCATGGCTACACCTTC. It yields the protein CASTNPEHGYTF.

In regard to this clonotype: As the CDR3 is not closed by the conserved phenylalanine or tryptophan, this likely results from a read error. The rearrangement joins TRBV6-1 to TRBJ1-3; D might be TRBD1 (6 bases). The CDR3 loop spans 16 amino acids. CDR1 and CDR2 (germline): MNHNS, SASEGT. The chain's CDR3 is CASSTPGRGRINIIYI. CDR3 DNA: TGTGCCAGCAGTACCCCTGGGAGGGGGAGGATAAACATCATATATATT.

In its sample, this clonotype is medium-sized. The chain combines TRBV11-2 with TRBJ2-7, with 9 bases lining up with TRBD1. V was pared by 0 bases and J by 1 base, with 7 bases of the junction left unmatched. CDR3 length: 17 amino acids. CDR1 SGHAT and CDR2 FQNNGV come from the germline V gene. CDR3 nucleotide sequence: TGTGCCAGCAGCTTAGATGTAAGGGGACAGGGATCCTACGAGCAGTACTTC. Translating gives CASSLDVRGQGSYEQYF. Full variable domain (rest looked up from reference TRBV11-2 and TRBJ2-7): EAGVAQSPRYKIIEKRQSVAFWCNPISGHATLYWYQQILGQGPKLLIQFQNNGVVDDSQLPKDRFSAERLKGVDSTLKIQPAKLEDSAVYLCASSLDVRGQGSYEQYFGPGTRLTVT.

A note on this clonotype: Sequence at one end of the junction differs from germline and may be a read error. CDR3 region: CASIQEVAGGGETQYF. The CDR3 bases are TGCGCCAGCATCCAAGAAGTAGCGGGAGGAGGAGAGACCCAGTACTTC. The chain recombines TRBV4-3 with TRBJ2-5; TRBD2 aligns across 10 bases. Per the germline V gene, CDR1 is LGHNA and CDR2 is YSLEER. The CDR3 length is 16 residues.

This clonotype has just one count. This chain uses TRBV11-2 with TRBJ1-1; TRBD1 agrees at 7 bases. CDR3 size: 16 residues. The V gene's germline CDR1 is SGHAT and CDR2 FQNNGV. V dropped 5 bases and J dropped 14; count of bases not matched to a gene: 23. For the CDR3, the DNA is TGTGCCAGCAGCCCATTCAGGGGGTTGGTGAACACTGGAGCCTTCTTT. Its translation: CASSPFRGLVNTGAFF.

This chain joins TRBV19 and TRBJ2-4; possibly TRBD1 for D (5 bases). V shed 4 bases and J shed 3 bases, with 10 bases lying between them. This CDR3 comprises 14 residues. Germline CDR1 and CDR2: LNHDA and SQIVND (reference sequence). The CDR3 nucleotides read TGTGCCAGTAGTAGGGGCCCGGGCAAAAACATTCAGTACTTC. Protein: CASSRGPGKNIQYF.

This chain uses TRBV28 with TRBJ1-5, with D unresolved. Looked up from germline, CDR1 is MDHEN and CDR2 is SYDVKM. Trimming left V 1 base short and J 10 bases short, with 5 bases between. This CDR3 region has 11 residues. CDR3 protein: CASSLSGPQHF. CDR3 coding DNA: TGTGCCAGCAGTTTATCGGGACCCCAGCATTTT.

The rearrangement links TRBV5-1 to TRBJ2-2; D is uncertain. Trimming took off 2 bases at V and 3 bases at J, with 11 bases between the two ends. Per germline, CDR1 SGHRS and CDR2 YFSETQ. This CDR3 has 15 residues. The CDR3 nucleotides read TGCGCCAGCAGCTTCTCTCCACGGGACACCGGGGAGCTGTTTTTT. The encoded protein is CASSFSPRDTGELFF.

CDR3 DNA: TGTGCCAGCAGCACTGGACAGGGTTCCCAGGATGAGCAGTTCTTC. Encoded protein: CASSTGQGSQDEQFF. The chain links TRBV5-5 to TRBJ2-1; TRBD1 aligns across 8 bases. The CDR3 runs to 15 residues. V was pared by 4 bases and J by 8 bases, with 11 bases of the junction left unmatched. Germline V gene data show CDR1 as SGHKS and CDR2 as YYEKEE (reference sequence).

This clonotype has a count of ten or more. The chain carries TRBV4-3 and TRBJ2-3; D is unclear. V lost 0 bases to trimming and J lost 4 bases, with 5 bases between them. The CDR3 is 13 amino acids. Germline V lookup: CDR1 LGHNA, CDR2 YSLEER. CDR3 DNA: TGCGCCAGCAGCCAAGATCGGCCAGATACGCAGTATTTT. It specifies CASSQDRPDTQYF.

Only one count was recorded for this clonotype. One end of the junction does not line up with germline, which may come from a read error. The rearrangement uses TRBV7-8 and TRBJ2-2, with D uncertain. Germline CDR1 is SGHVS and CDR2 is FQNEAQ. CDR3 size: 18 residues. As DNA, the CDR3 is TGTGCCTGCAGCCGGCTATCGGTTGGGGTAACGAACACCGGGGAGCTGTTTTTT. This sequence encodes CACSRLSVGVTNTGELFF.

The table lists this clonotype with a few counts. V usage is TRBV6-6 and J usage is TRBJ2-7; either TRBD1 or TRBD2 may supply D (5 bases each). Germline V gene lookup returns CDR1 MNHNY and CDR2 SVGAGI (reference sequence). The length of the CDR3 is 16 residues. The ends were cut back, 5 bases at V and 0 bases at J, with 17 bases in the middle. CDR3 sequence: CASSHSPGRSSYEQYF. CDR3 DNA sequence: TGTGCCAGCAGTCATTCCCCGGGACGCAGCTCCTACGAGCAGTACTTC.

This sequence joins TRBV5-1 and TRBJ2-3, with D perhaps TRBD1 (6 bases). Germline-derived CDR1 and CDR2 are SGHRS and YFSETQ. Trimming took 7 bases from V and 0 from J, leaving 12 bases between them. This CDR3 comprises 14 residues. The CDR3 spells CASGPGGSTDTQYF. DNA for the CDR3: TGCGCCAGCGGCCCTGGGGGCAGCACAGATACGCAGTATTTT.

Note on this clonotype: The junction and the germline gene differ at one end; a read error may be behind it. The chain joins TRBV4-1 to TRBJ2-3; 10 bases align to TRBD2. Germline CDR1 and CDR2: MGHRA and YSYEKL. CDR3 size: 18 residues. CDR3 sequence (DNA): TGCGCCAGCAGCCGGACCAATGCCCTAGCGGGAGTCACCGATACACAGTATTTT. Amino acid sequence: CASSRTNALAGVTDTQYF.

V is TRBV6-2 or TRBV6-3 and J is TRBJ2-1; D may correspond to TRBD1 or TRBD2 (5 bases each). Germline V gene data show CDR1 as MNHEY and CDR2 as SVGEGT. V lost 2 bases and J 9 bases, leaving 11 bases between the germline ends. This CDR3 is 13 amino acids long. The CDR3 sequence: CASSYVAGTEQFF. The CDR3 region has the DNA TGTGCCAGCAGTTACGTCGCAGGGACTGAGCAGTTCTTC.

In regard to this clonotype: The missing conserved phenylalanine or tryptophan at the end of this CDR3 makes a read error likely. The chain recombines TRBV7-9 with TRBJ2-3; 8 bases agree with TRBD1. In germline, CDR1 is SEHNR, CDR2 FQNEAQ (reference sequence). The trim removed 5 bases at V and 2 bases at J, leaving 9 bases unmatched. This CDR3 is 16 amino acids long. The CDR3: CASSPTTGAFTDTQYL. CDR3 DNA sequence: TGTGCCAGCAGCCCTACGACAGGGGCCTTCACAGATACGCAGTATTTG.

The V gene is TRBV29-1, the J gene TRBJ2-5, with a possible D match to TRBD1 (6 bases). Trimming removed 3 bases from V and 5 bases from J, with 13 bases in between. Germline V CDR1 and CDR2: SQVTM, ANQGSEA. CDR3 length: 13 residues. CDR3 nucleotides: TGCAGCGTTGACACATCTAGGGGGGAGACCCAGTACTTC. It specifies CSVDTSRGETQYF.

A single count supports this clonotype. The chain combines TRBV12-3 or TRBV12-4 with TRBJ2-4; D possibly uses TRBD1 or TRBD2 (5 bases each). The germline V and J ends were trimmed by 2 bases and 3 bases, with 20 bases remaining between them. The CDR3 has 18 residues. This chain's CDR3 is CASSLWGGAGTVKNIQYF. The CDR3 bases are TGTGCCAGCAGTTTATGGGGTGGGGCGGGCACAGTCAAAAACATTCAGTACTTC.

With regard to this clonotype: One junction end disagrees with the germline gene, perhaps due to a read error. The V and J genes are TRBV28 and TRBJ2-1, with 10 nucleotides matching TRBD2. Germline V gives CDR1 MDHEN, CDR2 SYDVKM. This CDR3 is 14 amino acids long. The CDR3 here is CANSRAGGSNERFF. The DNA for the CDR3 is TGTGCCAACTCTAGAGCGGGAGGGAGCAATGAGCGGTTCTTC. Together with reference TRBV28 and TRBJ2-1, the CDR3 gives the full variable domain: DVKVTQSSRYLVKRTGEKVFLECVQDMDHENMFWYRQDPGLGLRLIYFSYDVKMKEKGDIPEGYSVSREKKERFSLILESASTNQTSMYLCANSRAGGSNERFFGPGTRLTVL.

The genes are TRBV19 and TRBJ1-5; perhaps TRBD1 as D (6 bases). The germline V gene encodes CDR1 LNHDA and CDR2 SQIVND (reference sequence). Trimming shortened V by 6 bases and J by 5 bases, and 14 bases separated the two germline ends. The length of the CDR3 is 14 residues. This CDR3 is CASRTTGTDQPQHF. The DNA for the CDR3 is TGTGCCAGTAGGACTACAGGGACCGATCAGCCCCAGCATTTT.

This clonotype was recorded at least ten times. The chain couples TRBV28 to TRBJ2-2, with D uncertain. CDR1 MDHEN and CDR2 SYDVKM come from the germline V gene. CDR3 length equals 13 residues. Trimming pared 2 bases from V and 1 base from J, leaving 2 bases between. CDR3 nucleotide sequence: TGTGCCAGCAGTTTACAGAACACCGGGGAGCTGTTTTTT. Its translation: CASSLQNTGELFF.

The genes are TRBV15 and TRBJ1-1; tentatively, D is TRBD1 (6 bases). The CDR3 consists of 13 residues. Looked up from germline, CDR1 is LNHNV and CDR2 is YYDKDF (reference sequence). The germline V and J ends were trimmed by 10 bases and 6 bases, with 18 bases remaining between them. CDR3 residues: CAISKGVYAEAFF. CDR3 DNA: TGTGCCATCTCCAAGGGGGTTTATGCTGAAGCTTTCTTT.